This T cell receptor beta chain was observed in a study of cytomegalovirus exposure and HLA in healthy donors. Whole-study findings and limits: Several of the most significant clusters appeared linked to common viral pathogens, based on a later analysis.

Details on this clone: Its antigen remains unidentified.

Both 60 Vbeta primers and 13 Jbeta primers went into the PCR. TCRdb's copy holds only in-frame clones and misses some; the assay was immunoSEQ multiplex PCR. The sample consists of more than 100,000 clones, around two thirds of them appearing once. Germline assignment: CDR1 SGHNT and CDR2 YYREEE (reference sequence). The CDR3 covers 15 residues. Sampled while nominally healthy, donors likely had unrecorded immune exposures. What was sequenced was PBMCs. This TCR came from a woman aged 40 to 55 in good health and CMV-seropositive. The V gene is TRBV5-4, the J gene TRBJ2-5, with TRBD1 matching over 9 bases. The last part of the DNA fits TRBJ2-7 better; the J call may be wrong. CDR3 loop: CASSLAGTGFYEQYF. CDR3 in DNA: TGTGCCAGCAGCTTGGCCGGGACAGGGTTCTACGAGCAGTACTTC.